These T cell receptor beta chains were read from a single sample in a study of T cell changes during pregnancy in multiple sclerosis. Sequenced by immunoSEQ multiplex PCR; TCRdb stores in-frame clones only, minus some. The table lists 15,000 to 20,000 clones, around 95% of them singletons. Sample: peripheral blood, taken in the third trimester of pregnancy. The receptors here all came from a female donor with multiple sclerosis, enrolled in a pregnancy study. Each CDR3 is given without its conserved first and last residue.

v_call	cdr3_aa
TRBV11-1	ASSLDTGMSTGELF
TRBV19	ASSRDIIMNTEAF
TRBV7-2	ASSPTGGQTEAF
TRBV10-3	AISESGGGRDTGELF
TRBV7-2	ASSLFGDTQY
TRBV6-5	ASSRTSSNEQY
TRBV11-3	ASSHRQGWEQF
TRBV28	ASTGDYGYT
TRBV10-3	AIRSGGQRTEQY
TRBV19	ASSITGVPTEAF
TRBV7-3	ASSPLGLAGDSSGANVLT
TRBV15	ATSLTGEYSNQPQH
TRBV15	ATSRKLRDSSGNTIY
TRBV13	ASSLGLAGGATDTQY
TRBV2	ASKLPLYGYT
TRBV7-9	ASSSPGINQPQH
TRBV6-1	ASSEGQVYSNQPQH
TRBV28	ASSFSTAKKKLF
TRBV7-2	ASSSSQIQETQY
TRBV7-9	ASSLVRQRGTGELF
TRBV9	ASTSKGLGTDTQY
TRBV28	ASSLKFATVKVYEQY
TRBV7-9	ASSLGGRGANSYEQY
TRBV18	ASSLPGTGYNSPLH